One and the same sample provided the 22 T cell receptor beta chains below, sequenced in a study of CD8 T cells in ankylosing spondylitis. General study results and limits: A motif of eight highly homologous TCR beta variants was seen as apparently characteristic of ankylosing spondylitis blood.

These receptors have no identified antigens. TCRdb reprocessed the 5' RACE reads via MiXCR and lists one record per CDR3 protein. The sample yields a few hundred thousand distinct CDR3 sequences, about 6.7% seen once. Sequenced: blood, either unsorted or a sorted T cell fraction (not recorded which). These receptors originate from a male donor with ankylosing spondylitis.

This clonotype was counted many times. The chain couples TRBV9 to TRBJ1-2; D gene uncertain. V gave up 4 bases and J gave up 3 bases, with 16 bases separating them. Germline loops: CDR1 SGDLS, CDR2 YYNGEE. CDR3 length equals 15 residues. This CDR3 is CASSYRPGTDYGYTF. The CDR3 DNA reads TGTGCCAGCAGCTATCGTCCGGGAACGGACTATGGCTACACCTTC. The whole variable domain, remainder taken from reference TRBV9 and TRBJ1-2, is DSGVTQTPKHLITATGQRVTLRCSPRSGDLSVYWYQQSLDQGLQFLIQYYNGEERAKGNILERFSAQQFPDLHSELNLSSLELGDSALYFCASSYRPGTDYGYTFGSGTRLTVV.

This clonotype was recorded at least ten times. The V and J genes are TRBV12-3 or TRBV12-4 and TRBJ2-3, with TRBD1 as a possible D gene (5 bases). V lost 8 bases and J lost 1, with 7 bases in between. The CDR3 is 12 residues long. CDR3 loop: CASQQGTDTQYF. The CDR3 DNA reads TGTGCCAGCCAACAGGGCACAGATACGCAGTATTTT.

This clonotype turned up a few times. CDR3 nucleotide sequence: TGTGCCAGCACCGGAGGGCACACCGGGGAGCTGTTTTTT. Residues: CASTGGHTGELFF. The chain carries TRBV7-8 and TRBJ2-2, with D maybe TRBD2 (6 bases). Germline V gives CDR1 SGHVS, CDR2 FQNEAQ. CDR3 length equals 13 residues. Trimming left V 7 bases short and J 3 bases short, with 9 bases between.

This clonotype was seen many times. The chain employs TRBV12-3 or TRBV12-4 and TRBJ2-3, with D hard to call. CDR3 length equals 15 residues. Trimming took 2 bases from V and 5 from J, leaving 14 bases between them. Here the CDR3 DNA reads TGTGCCAGCAGTTTATCCGCCAGCAGTCGAGATACGCAGTATTTT. Protein: CASSLSASSRDTQYF.

This clonotype was seen only a few times. The chain links TRBV6-2 or TRBV6-3 to TRBJ2-7, with D perhaps matching TRBD2 (6 bases). Germline-derived CDR1 and CDR2 are MNHEY and SVGEGT. This CDR3 has 16 amino acids. Trimming removed 2 bases from V and 1 base from J, with 15 bases in between. The CDR3 DNA reads as TGTGCCAGCAGTTACAATATTGCGGGACCTTCCTACGAGCAGTACTTC. Translation: CASSYNIAGPSYEQYF.

This clonotype has just a few counts. CDR3 amino acids: CSVPGMYTEAFF. The DNA of the CDR3 is TGCAGCGTTCCGGGGATGTACACTGAAGCTTTCTTT. The chain is built from TRBV29-1 and TRBJ1-1; no firm D call. The CDR3 loop spans 12 amino acids. Germline-derived CDR1 and CDR2 are SQVTM and ANQGSEA. Trimming removed 5 bases at V and 3 bases at J, with 10 bases between.

The gene calls are TRBV14 and TRBJ1-6; D not resolved. CDR3 length: 14 residues. V was trimmed by 0 bases and J by 14 bases, leaving 14 bases between them. The germline CDR1 and CDR2 sequences are SGHDN and FVKESK. The CDR3 spells CASSQDPARWTLHF. For the CDR3, the DNA is TGTGCCAGCAGCCAAGATCCGGCCCGCTGGACCCTCCACTTT.

This clonotype was found a few times. The gene calls are TRBV7-9 and TRBJ1-1; D gene uncertain. The CDR3 loop spans 14 amino acids. The germline V gene encodes CDR1 SEHNR and CDR2 FQNEAQ (reference sequence). V was trimmed by 1 base and J by 3 bases, leaving 9 bases between them. CDR3 coding DNA: TGTGCCAGCAGCTTAGACGTCCTCCACACTGAAGCTTTCTTT. Amino acids: CASSLDVLHTEAFF.

In this sample, this clonotype turned up a few times. This sequence joins TRBV4-3 and TRBJ2-1; D is possibly TRBD2 (6 bases). This CDR3 is built from 15 residues. V was cut by 3 bases and J by 4 bases, with 13 bases left in between. Germline-derived CDR1 and CDR2 are LGHNA and YSLEER. This CDR3 reads CASSHLWTNYNEQFF. The DNA for the CDR3 is TGCGCCAGCAGCCACCTATGGACTAATTACAATGAGCAGTTCTTC.

This clonotype was picked up a small number of times. The chain has TRBV5-5 and TRBJ2-7; the D gene is possibly TRBD1 (6 bases). There are 14 residues in the CDR3. V dropped 3 bases and J dropped 2 bases, with 12 bases sitting between them. Germline V gene sequence: CDR1 SGHKS, CDR2 YYEKEE (reference sequence). In nucleotides, the CDR3 is TGTGCCAGCAGCTCCTTGGGGGCAACCTACGAGCAGTACTTC. Protein: CASSSLGATYEQYF.

Ten or more counts support this clonotype. This chain uses TRBV4-2 with TRBJ1-1; D ambiguous. V was clipped by 0 bases and J by 3 bases, with 11 bases between them. The V gene's germline CDR1 is LGHNA and CDR2 YNFKEQ. The CDR3 totals 15 residues. The CDR3, as DNA: TGTGCCAGCAGCCAAGATCAGGTGAGGGACACTGAAGCTTTCTTT. It yields the protein CASSQDQVRDTEAFF.

This clonotype was picked up many times. The chain joins TRBV7-9 to TRBJ1-2; no reliable D call. Germline CDR1 reads SEHNR; CDR2 reads FQNEAQ (reference sequence). The CDR3 is made up of 11 amino acids. Trimming took 8 bases from V and 0 from J, leaving 4 bases between them. The DNA of the CDR3 is TGTGCCAGCGAAACTAACTATGGCTACACCTTC. Translated, it gives CASETNYGYTF.

This clonotype occurred many times. V usage is TRBV2 and J usage is TRBJ2-3; D possibly corresponds to TRBD2 (5 bases). The V end was cut by 4 bases, the J end by 0 bases, with 5 bases between. Germline V CDR1 and CDR2: SNHLY, FYNNEI. The CDR3 consists of 13 residues. The CDR3 reads CASSGTSTDTQYF. DNA of the CDR3: TGTGCCAGCAGTGGGACTAGCACAGATACGCAGTATTTT.

The V and J genes are TRBV29-1 and TRBJ1-2; D gene unclear. Germline CDR1 reads SQVTM; CDR2 reads ANQGSEA. CDR3 size: 12 residues. V lost 4 bases to trimming and J lost 2 bases, with 8 bases between them. The CDR3 spells CSVVNLNYGYTF. The CDR3 nucleotides are TGCAGCGTTGTTAACCTAAACTATGGCTACACCTTC.

This clonotype was detected ten times or more. V and J are TRBV29-1 and TRBJ1-2, with D hard to call. Germline CDR1 is SQVTM and CDR2 is ANQGSEA. The CDR3 has 12 residues. Trimming cost V 3 bases and J 4 bases, with 9 bases left between them. The CDR3 region is CSVDEGIYGYTF. The CDR3 DNA sequence: TGCAGCGTTGATGAAGGGATCTATGGCTACACCTTC.

This clonotype was counted ten times or more. The CDR3 nucleotides read TGCGCCAGCAGCTTGTATCCTAGCGGGGACGAAGGTAACGAGCAGTACTTC. Translated: CASSLYPSGDEGNEQYF. The genes are TRBV5-1 and TRBJ2-7; 9 nucleotides align to TRBD2. The CDR3 contains 17 residues. The V segment lost 1 base and the J segment 5 bases; nucleotides outside the gene matches: 13. Germline loops: CDR1 SGHRS, CDR2 YFSETQ.

A few counts support this clonotype. V and J are TRBV2 and TRBJ1-5; D remains unclear. Germline assignment: CDR1 SNHLY and CDR2 FYNNEI. Trimming stripped 2 bases from V and 2 bases from J, with 19 bases between. The CDR3 extends over 18 amino acids. The CDR3 coding sequence is TGTGCCAGCAGTGAACCAGGACGCGACCGTTTGGGCAATCAGCCCCAGCATTTT. Its protein is CASSEPGRDRLGNQPQHF.

The V and J genes are TRBV11-1 and TRBJ2-7, with D maybe TRBD1 (5 bases). CDR1 and CDR2 from the germline V gene are SGHAT and FQDESV (reference sequence). Trimming removed 6 bases at V and 0 bases at J, with 15 bases between. This CDR3 comprises 15 residues. CDR3 nucleotides: TGTGCCAGCAGTCTAGGGGCAGCCAGCTCCTACGAGCAGTACTTC. Translated: CASSLGAASSYEQYF.

In this sample, this clonotype turned up a few times. The chain carries TRBV16 and TRBJ2-2; no clear D gene. Trimming left V 2 bases short and J 4 bases short, with 11 bases between. Looked up from germline, CDR1 is KGHSY and CDR2 is FQNENV. The CDR3 totals 15 residues. The CDR3 spells CASSQIDTATGELFF. For the CDR3, the DNA is TGTGCCAGCAGCCAAATAGACACAGCCACCGGGGAGCTGTTTTTT.

This clonotype turned up a few times. This chain uses TRBV20-1 with TRBJ2-5; a weak D match, TRBD1 (5 bases). This CDR3 comprises 13 residues. From germline, CDR1 is DFQATT and CDR2 SNEGSKA (reference sequence). Deletions cut 3 bases from V and 4 bases from J, with 12 bases between. CDR3 region: CSARKRGRETQYF. DNA for the CDR3: TGCAGTGCTAGGAAAAGGGGCCGAGAGACCCAGTACTTC.

This clonotype was detected many times. The chain recombines TRBV29-1 with TRBJ1-2, with D perhaps matching TRBD1 (5 bases). Germline lookup yields CDR1 SQVTM and CDR2 ANQGSEA. The CDR3 is 11 amino acids. Trimming shortened V by 5 bases and J by 6 bases, and 10 bases separated the two germline ends. The DNA for the CDR3 is TGCAGCGTTCGGACCAGGGATGGCTACACCTTC. This sequence encodes CSVRTRDGYTF.

The J gene is TRBJ1-6, the V gene TRBV20-1, with TRBD1 matching over 7 bases. Trimming at V came to 5 bases and at J to 10 bases, leaving 8 bases not matched to a gene. The V gene's germline CDR1 is DFQATT and CDR2 SNEGSKA (reference sequence). This CDR3 is 13 amino acids long. The CDR3 nucleotides read TGCAGTGCTTGGGACAGAGAAAAATCACCCCTCCACTTT. Encoded protein: CSAWDREKSPLHF.